Shown below are 32 T cell receptor beta chains from a single sample sequenced in a study of cytomegalovirus exposure and HLA in healthy donors. Researchers ran the PCR with 60 Vbeta and 13 Jbeta primers. TCRdb's table, derived via immunoSEQ multiplex PCR, lists solely in-frame clones and lacks some. This sample has under 250,000 clones, with under 85% found just once. The source material was PBMCs. The origin of the receptors is a middle-aged man in good health and CMV-seronegative.

A few counts support this clone. The CDR3 sequence is CASSRQGNEQPQHF. As DNA, the CDR3 is TGTGCCAGCAGCCGACAGGGGAACGAACAGCCCCAGCATTTT. The V and J genes are TRBV6-5 and TRBJ1-5; 8 bases line up with TRBD1. J lost 7 bases, V lost 6 bases, and 8 bases had no gene match. The V gene's germline CDR1 is MNHEY and CDR2 SVGAGI. The CDR3 runs 14 residues.

This clone was detected once. V is TRBV5-1 and J is TRBJ2-7; 7 nucleotides agree with TRBD2. V shed 0 bases and J 6 bases; nucleotides not matched to a gene: 6. CDR1 is SGHRS and CDR2 is YFSETQ in the germline V gene. The CDR3 sequence is 14 residues long. The CDR3 here is CASSLGSGNVEQYF. In DNA, the CDR3 is TGCGCCAGCAGCTTGGGAAGCGGGAATGTCGAGCAGTACTTC.

The genes are TRBV9 and TRBJ1-5; the match to TRBD1 covers 8 bases. Germline loops: CDR1 SGDLS, CDR2 YYNGEE. Trimming took 4 bases from V and 2 from J; bases not matched to a gene: 11. This CDR3 region has 17 residues. CDR3 in DNA: TGTGCCAGCAGCCGGGGGCAGGGGGCGTCTGGCAATCAGCCCCAGCATTTT. Encoded protein: CASSRGQGASGNQPQHF.

The CDR3 is CASSAGTSASEAFF. CDR3 sequence (DNA): TGTGCCAGCAGTGCCGGGACATCCGCCTCTGAAGCTTTCTTT. The V gene is TRBV28, the J gene TRBJ1-1, with D possibly being TRBD1 (6 bases). Looked up from germline, CDR1 is MDHEN and CDR2 is SYDVKM. This CDR3 comprises 14 residues. V lost 5 bases and J 6 bases, leaving 16 bases between the germline ends.

This clone was observed a few times. J is TRBJ2-1 and V is TRBV9, with no clear D. The CDR3 is 16 residues long. Looked up from germline, CDR1 is SGDLS and CDR2 is YYNGEE. V was trimmed by 0 bases and J by 1 base, leaving 11 bases between them. CDR3 in amino acids: CASSVASRASYNEQFF. The CDR3 bases are TGTGCCAGCAGCGTAGCTTCTAGAGCTTCCTACAATGAGCAGTTCTTC.

This clone came up once. This chain joins TRBV19 and TRBJ2-1; 7 bases are shared with TRBD1. The CDR3 extends over 12 amino acids. Germline CDR1 and CDR2: LNHDA and SQIVND (reference sequence). J was trimmed by 9 bases and V by 3 bases; bases with no gene match: 2. Here the CDR3 DNA reads TGTGCCAGTAGTATTGACAGGGCTGAGCAGTTCTTC. This gives the protein CASSIDRAEQFF. The variable domain in full, with the rest retrieved from reference TRBV19 and TRBJ2-1, is DGGITQSPKYLFRKEGQNVTLSCEQNLNHDAMYWYRQDPGQGLRLIYYSQIVNDFQKGDIAEGYSVSREKKESFPLTVTSAQKNPTAFYLCASSIDRAEQFFGPGTRLTVL.

This chain links TRBV11-2 with TRBJ2-7; D is unresolved. The CDR3 is made up of 15 amino acids. The V gene lost 0 bases and the J gene lost 6 bases, with 15 bases spanning the gap. Germline V gene data show CDR1 as SGHAT and CDR2 as FQNNGV. In DNA form, the CDR3 reads TGTGCCAGCAGCTTAGATCGCGCCGCCCCGGGCGAGCAGTACTTC. It is translated as CASSLDRAAPGEQYF.

The chain couples TRBV28 to TRBJ2-1; 9 nucleotides align to TRBD2. Germline V gene data show CDR1 as MDHEN and CDR2 as SYDVKM. There are 19 residues in the CDR3. The junction had 13 bases not matched to a gene; V was cut back by 0 bases and J by 4 bases. CDR3 loop: CASSLWLYLQREVYNEQFF. The CDR3 DNA sequence: TGTGCCAGCAGTTTATGGCTATACCTTCAGCGGGAGGTGTACAATGAGCAGTTCTTC.

The J gene is TRBJ2-3, the V gene TRBV27; 9 bases fit TRBD2. CDR1 and CDR2 (germline): MNHEY, SMNVEV (reference sequence). CDR3 length: 16 residues. V shed 5 bases and J 0 bases; nucleotides not matched to a gene: 6. The CDR3 is CASSTRTSASTDTQYF. DNA for the CDR3: TGTGCCAGCAGTACAAGGACTAGCGCGAGCACAGATACGCAGTATTTT.

The chain couples TRBV9 to TRBJ2-3; TRBD2 matches at 10 bases. CDR1 SGDLS and CDR2 YYNGEE come from the germline V gene. The CDR3 totals 15 residues. The J segment lost 4 bases and the V segment lost 4 bases, leaving 6 bases of the junction unmatched. The CDR3 region has the DNA TGTGCCAGCAGCAAGACTAGCGGGCCCCCAGATACGCAGTATTTT. The encoded protein is CASSKTSGPPDTQYF.

The sample holds one count of this clone. The chain is built from TRBV13 and TRBJ2-2; 8 nucleotides match TRBD1. This CDR3 has 16 amino acids. Losses at the gene ends were 6 bases for V and 3 bases for J; bases not matched to a gene: 9. CDR1 PRHDT and CDR2 FYEKMQ come from the germline V gene (reference sequence). The CDR3 DNA reads as TGTGCCAGCAGTCGGACAGGGCTTGAGGACACCGGGGAGCTGTTTTTT. Protein product: CASSRTGLEDTGELFF.

V and J are TRBV10-3 and TRBJ1-1, with TRBD1 matching over 7 bases. V lost 7 bases to trimming and J lost 2 bases; unmatched junction nucleotides: 7. This CDR3 spans 14 amino acids. CDR1 is ENHRY and CDR2 is SYGVKD in the germline V gene. DNA of the CDR3: TGTGCCATCAACTCAGGGGGAATTAACACTGAAGCTTTCTTT. Protein: CAINSGGINTEAFF.

The chain is built from TRBV27 and TRBJ1-5; possibly TRBD1 for D (6 bases). Germline CDR1 MNHEY, CDR2 SMNVEV (reference sequence). V lost 4 bases and J 5 bases, leaving 9 bases between the germline ends. The CDR3 has 13 amino acids. CDR3 region: CASSSRGDQPQHF. CDR3 DNA sequence: TGTGCCAGCAGTTCCAGGGGTGATCAGCCCCAGCATTTT.

CDR3 in amino acids: CASSERQYSYEQYF. CDR3 in DNA: TGTGCCAGCAGTGAGCGACAGTACTCCTACGAGCAGTACTTC. The chain links TRBV6-1 to TRBJ2-7; possible D gene TRBD1, 5 bases. The CDR3 is made up of 14 amino acids. CDR1 MNHNS and CDR2 SASEGT come from the germline V gene. V gave up 3 bases and J gave up 0 bases, with 9 bases separating them.

This sequence joins TRBV19 and TRBJ2-7; 10 bases are a match to TRBD2. The germline V gene encodes CDR1 LNHDA and CDR2 SQIVND (reference sequence). J lost 6 bases, V lost 3 bases, and 5 bases had no gene match. The CDR3 totals 14 residues. The CDR3 DNA sequence: TGTGCCAGTAGTATTGGAGTAGCGGGAGGCGAGCAGTACTTC. Its translation is CASSIGVAGGEQYF.

This sequence joins TRBV2 and TRBJ1-4; D perhaps matches TRBD1 (6 bases). Germline-derived CDR1 and CDR2 are SNHLY and FYNNEI. The V end lost 6 bases, the J end lost 4 bases, and 6 bases lay between the germline ends. This CDR3 comprises 12 residues. CDR3 residues: CASRQGNEKLFF. DNA of the CDR3: TGTGCCAGCAGACAGGGTAATGAAAAACTGTTTTTT.

The CDR3 bases are TGTGCCAGTAGGAAACAGGGGGCTGGGGCCAACGTCCTGACTTTC. Encoded protein: CASRKQGAGANVLTF. The chain couples TRBV19 to TRBJ2-6; TRBD1 aligns across 8 bases. Trimming took 6 bases from V and 2 from J; bases not matched to a gene: 3. This CDR3 spans 15 amino acids. Germline-derived CDR1 and CDR2 are LNHDA and SQIVND (reference sequence).

V is TRBV7-9 and J is TRBJ1-1; 9 bases are a match to TRBD1. This CDR3 contains 16 residues. Germline CDR1 SEHNR, CDR2 FQNEAQ (reference sequence). V shed 4 bases, J shed 1 base, and the junction held 7 bases outside the gene matches. CDR3 protein: CASSSRDRVANTEAFF. CDR3 in DNA: TGTGCCAGCAGCTCCCGGGACAGGGTCGCGAACACTGAAGCTTTCTTT.

This clone showed up just once. This chain connects TRBV19 to TRBJ1-2; D is possibly TRBD1 (6 bases). The length of the CDR3 is 15 residues. The germline V gene has CDR1 LNHDA and CDR2 SQIVND (reference sequence). V gave up 6 bases and J gave up 8 bases, with 22 bases separating them. CDR3: CASRNQQGVLSGYTF. The DNA of the CDR3 is TGTGCCAGTAGAAATCAACAGGGCGTTTTATCGGGCTACACCTTC.

The chain carries TRBV5-1 and TRBJ2-3, with TRBD2 identical over 7 bases. Germline-derived CDR1 and CDR2 are SGHRS and YFSETQ. The V and J ends lost 0 bases and 1 base, in that order; junction bases with no gene match: 11. CDR3 size: 18 residues. CDR3 sequence reads: CASSLEAGPYHGTDTQYF. CDR3 DNA: TGCGCCAGCAGCTTGGAAGCGGGGCCCTACCACGGCACAGATACGCAGTATTTT. The full variable domain, completed using reference TRBV5-1 and TRBJ2-3, is KAGVTQTPRYLIKTRGQQVTLSCSPISGHRSVSWYQQTPGQGLQFLFEYFSETQRNKGNFPGRFSGRQFSNSRSEMNVSTLELGDSALYLCASSLEAGPYHGTDTQYFGPGTRLTVL.

The genes are TRBV6-5 and TRBJ2-7, with D perhaps TRBD1 (6 bases). CDR1 MNHEY and CDR2 SVGAGI come from the germline V gene. Deletions cut 0 bases from V and 0 bases from J, with 12 bases between. This CDR3 has 16 residues. The CDR3 spells CASSYSRDTHSYEQYF. DNA for the CDR3: TGTGCCAGCAGTTACTCCCGGGACACCCACTCCTACGAGCAGTACTTC.

The chain carries TRBV5-1 and TRBJ2-7; 7 bases align to TRBD1. CDR3 length equals 13 residues. Germline CDR1 reads SGHRS; CDR2 reads YFSETQ. Losses at the gene ends were 4 bases for V and 3 bases for J; bases not matched to a gene: 4. CDR3 bases: TGCGCCAGCAGCCCGGGACAGCACTACGAGCAGTACTTC. Amino acids: CASSPGQHYEQYF.

CDR3 sequence: CASSPFEGQRRTDTQYF. In DNA form, the CDR3 reads TGTGCCAGCAGCCCCTTCGAAGGACAGAGACGCACAGATACGCAGTATTTT. This sequence joins TRBV7-2 and TRBJ2-3; tentative D call: TRBD1 (6 bases). Trimming left V 5 bases short and J 1 base short, with 19 bases between. This CDR3 has 17 residues. Germline V gene sequence: CDR1 SGHTA, CDR2 FQGNSA. Filled out from reference TRBV7-2 and TRBJ2-3, the complete variable domain reads GAGVSQSPSNKVTEKGKDVELRCDPISGHTALYWYRQSLGQGLEFLIYFQGNSAPDKSGLPSDRFSAERTGGSVSTLTIQRTQQEDSAVYLCASSPFEGQRRTDTQYFGPGTRLTVL.

CDR3 region: CASSSAGGSNQPQHF. The CDR3 DNA is TGTGCCAGCAGCTCCGCAGGGGGCAGCAATCAGCCCCAGCATTTT. This sequence joins TRBV6-6 and TRBJ1-5, with 8 bases fitting TRBD1. The ends lost 6 bases at V and 1 base at J; junction bases unmatched: 5. The germline CDR1 and CDR2 sequences are MNHNY and SVGAGI (reference sequence). This CDR3 has 15 residues.

The rearrangement uses TRBV6-1 and TRBJ2-5; the match to TRBD1 covers 8 bases. CDR3 length equals 16 residues. The germline V gene has CDR1 MNHNS and CDR2 SASEGT. V gave up 1 base and J gave up 4 bases; unmatched junction bases: 8. For the CDR3, the DNA is TGTGCCAGCAGTGAAGGAGACAGGGGAGTCAGAGAGACCCAGTACTTC. Translated, it gives CASSEGDRGVRETQYF.

This clone came up once. V usage is TRBV28 and J usage is TRBJ2-2; D is possibly TRBD1 (5 bases). This CDR3 contains 11 residues. The V end was cut by 8 bases, the J end by 5 bases, with 6 bases between. Germline V gene data show CDR1 as MDHEN and CDR2 as SYDVKM. For the CDR3, the DNA is TGTGCCAGCCAGGGTACCGGGGAGCTGTTTTTT. Translated: CASQGTGELFF.

The CDR3 protein is CASSPGGAGVDTQYF. The DNA of the CDR3 is TGTGCCAGCAGCCCAGGGGGCGCTGGGGTAGATACGCAGTATTTT. This chain uses TRBV28 with TRBJ2-3; TRBD1 matches 8 bases. This CDR3 is built from 15 residues. Germline V gene lookup returns CDR1 MDHEN and CDR2 SYDVKM. Trimming took 6 bases from V and 5 from J; bases not matched to a gene: 10.

V is TRBV6-5 and J is TRBJ2-2; 7 nucleotides agree with TRBD2. This CDR3 has 15 amino acids. Looked up from germline, CDR1 is MNHEY and CDR2 is SVGAGI. Losses at the gene ends were 8 bases for V and 0 bases for J; bases not matched to a gene: 6. The CDR3 loop is CASGLAGPNTGELFF. CDR3 DNA sequence: TGTGCCAGCGGTTTAGCGGGCCCGAACACCGGGGAGCTGTTTTTT.

This chain connects TRBV5-1 to TRBJ2-5; D is uncertain. There are 14 residues in the CDR3. Germline values: CDR1 SGHRS, CDR2 YFSETQ. V was cut by 1 base and J by 2 bases, with 9 bases left in between. The CDR3 DNA is TGCGCCAGCAGCTTGAACGCAGGACAAGAGACCCAGTACTTC. This codes for CASSLNAGQETQYF.

CDR3 nucleotide sequence: TGTGCCAGCAGCTTTCAGGGAGAGACCCAGTACTTC. It is translated as CASSFQGETQYF. The chain links TRBV2 to TRBJ2-5; possibly TRBD1 for D (5 bases). The V gene's germline CDR1 is SNHLY and CDR2 FYNNEI. V shed 6 bases and J shed 4 bases, with 9 bases lying between them. The CDR3 has 12 residues.

The rearrangement uses TRBV6-1 and TRBJ2-7; no definite D call. Trimming removed 8 bases from V and 2 bases from J, with 7 bases in between. Germline V gives CDR1 MNHNS, CDR2 SASEGT. The CDR3 is 11 amino acids. CDR3 in amino acids: CASSETYEQYF. In nucleotides, the CDR3 is TGTGCCAGCTCTGAGACCTACGAGCAGTACTTC.

The chain recombines TRBV27 with TRBJ2-7; TRBD2 aligns across 14 bases. The V segment lost 5 bases and the J segment 2 bases; nucleotides outside the gene matches: 5. Per germline, CDR1 MNHEY and CDR2 SMNVEV (reference sequence). This CDR3 is 16 amino acids long. Here the CDR3 reads CASSGGGLAGAYEQYF. CDR3 nucleotide sequence: TGTGCCAGCAGTGGGGGGGGACTAGCGGGAGCCTACGAGCAGTACTTC.